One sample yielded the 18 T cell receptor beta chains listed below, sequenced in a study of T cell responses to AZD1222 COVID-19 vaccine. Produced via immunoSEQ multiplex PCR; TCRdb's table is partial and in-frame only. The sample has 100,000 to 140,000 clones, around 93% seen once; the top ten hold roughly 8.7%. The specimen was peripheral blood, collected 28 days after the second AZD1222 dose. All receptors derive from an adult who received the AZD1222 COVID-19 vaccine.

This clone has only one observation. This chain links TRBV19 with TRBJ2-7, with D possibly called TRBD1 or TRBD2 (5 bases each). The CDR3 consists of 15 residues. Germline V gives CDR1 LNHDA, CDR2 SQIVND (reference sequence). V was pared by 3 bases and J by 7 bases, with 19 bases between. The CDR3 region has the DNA TGTGCCAGTAGTATGGTTAGAGGGACGTCTGCGGAGCAGTACTTC. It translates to CASSMVRGTSAEQYF.

CDR3 sequence reads: CAISELAGGPRNEQYF. As DNA, the CDR3 is TGTGCCATCAGTGAACTAGCGGGAGGGCCGAGGAACGAGCAGTACTTC. The chain is built from TRBV10-3 and TRBJ2-7; TRBD2 matches 13 bases. This CDR3 region has 16 residues. V lost 3 bases, J lost 5 bases, and 7 bases stayed unmatched. Germline lookup yields CDR1 ENHRY and CDR2 SYGVKD.

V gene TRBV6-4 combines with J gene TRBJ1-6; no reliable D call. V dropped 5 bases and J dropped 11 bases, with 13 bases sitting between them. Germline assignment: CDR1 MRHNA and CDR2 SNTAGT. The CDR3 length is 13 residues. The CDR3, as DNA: TGTGCCAGCAGTAAAGAAAATACTGCACCCCTCCACTTT. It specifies CASSKENTAPLHF.

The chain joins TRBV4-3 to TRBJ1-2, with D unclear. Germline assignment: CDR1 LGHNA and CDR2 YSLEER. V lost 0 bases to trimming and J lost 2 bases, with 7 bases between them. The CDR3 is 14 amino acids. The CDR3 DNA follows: TGCGCCAGCAGCCAAGAAGGGAGGAACTATGGCTACACCTTC. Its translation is CASSQEGRNYGYTF.

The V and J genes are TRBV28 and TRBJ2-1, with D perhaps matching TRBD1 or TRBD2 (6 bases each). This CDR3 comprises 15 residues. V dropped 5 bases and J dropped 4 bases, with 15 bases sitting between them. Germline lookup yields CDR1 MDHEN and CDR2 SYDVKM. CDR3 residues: CASSRGGTGYNEQFF. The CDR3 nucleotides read TGTGCCAGCAGTCGAGGGGGGACGGGGTACAATGAGCAGTTCTTC. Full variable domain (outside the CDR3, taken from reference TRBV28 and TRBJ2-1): DVKVTQSSRYLVKRTGEKVFLECVQDMDHENMFWYRQDPGLGLRLIYFSYDVKMKEKGDIPEGYSVSREKKERFSLILESASTNQTSMYLCASSRGGTGYNEQFFGPGTRLTVL.

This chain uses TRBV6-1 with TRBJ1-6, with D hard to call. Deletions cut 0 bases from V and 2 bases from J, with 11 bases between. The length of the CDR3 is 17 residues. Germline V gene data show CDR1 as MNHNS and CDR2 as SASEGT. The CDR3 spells CASSEAGSRAYNSPLHF. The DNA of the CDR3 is TGTGCCAGCAGTGAAGCCGGCAGTAGGGCCTATAATTCACCCCTCCACTTT.

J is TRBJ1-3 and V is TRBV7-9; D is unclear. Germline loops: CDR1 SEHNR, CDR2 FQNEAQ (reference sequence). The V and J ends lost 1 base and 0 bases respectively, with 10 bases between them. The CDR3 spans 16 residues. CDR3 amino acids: CASSLGPDFSGNTIYF. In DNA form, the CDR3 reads TGTGCCAGCAGCTTAGGCCCCGATTTCTCTGGAAACACCATATATTTT.

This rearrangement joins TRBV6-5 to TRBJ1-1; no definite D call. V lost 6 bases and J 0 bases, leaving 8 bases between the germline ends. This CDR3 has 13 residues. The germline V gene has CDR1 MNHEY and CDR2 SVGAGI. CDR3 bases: TGTGCCAGCAGCAGACGGGTGAACACTGAAGCTTTCTTT. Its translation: CASSRRVNTEAFF.

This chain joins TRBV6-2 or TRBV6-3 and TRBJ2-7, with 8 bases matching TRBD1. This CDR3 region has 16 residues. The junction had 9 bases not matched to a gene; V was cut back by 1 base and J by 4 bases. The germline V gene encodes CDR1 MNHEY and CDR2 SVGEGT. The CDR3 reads CASSYYLWTGKYEQYF. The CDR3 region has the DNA TGTGCCAGCAGTTACTACCTCTGGACAGGGAAATACGAGCAGTACTTC.

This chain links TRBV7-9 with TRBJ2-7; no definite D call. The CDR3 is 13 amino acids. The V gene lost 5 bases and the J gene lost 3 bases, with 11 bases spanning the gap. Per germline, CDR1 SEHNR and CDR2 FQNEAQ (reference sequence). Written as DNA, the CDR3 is TGTGCCAGCAGCCGACAAGGAAACTACGAGCAGTACTTC. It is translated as CASSRQGNYEQYF.

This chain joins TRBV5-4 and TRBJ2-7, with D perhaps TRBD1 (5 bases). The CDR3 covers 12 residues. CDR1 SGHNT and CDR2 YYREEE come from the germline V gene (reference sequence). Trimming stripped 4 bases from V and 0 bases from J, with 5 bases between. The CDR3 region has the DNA TGTGCCAGCAGCGACAGCTCCTACGAGCAGTACTTC. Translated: CASSDSSYEQYF.

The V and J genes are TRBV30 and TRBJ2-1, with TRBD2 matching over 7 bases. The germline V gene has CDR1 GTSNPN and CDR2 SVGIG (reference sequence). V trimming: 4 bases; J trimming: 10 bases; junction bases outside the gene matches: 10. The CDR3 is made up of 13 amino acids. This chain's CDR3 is CAWINAGVREQFF. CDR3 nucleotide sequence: TGTGCCTGGATCAATGCGGGGGTCCGGGAGCAGTTCTTC. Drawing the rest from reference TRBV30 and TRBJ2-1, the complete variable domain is SQTIHQWPATLVQPVGSPLSLECTVEGTSNPNLYWYRQAAGRGLQLLFYSVGIGQISSEVPQNLSASRPQDRQFILSSKKLLLSDSGFYLCAWINAGVREQFFGPGTRLTVL.

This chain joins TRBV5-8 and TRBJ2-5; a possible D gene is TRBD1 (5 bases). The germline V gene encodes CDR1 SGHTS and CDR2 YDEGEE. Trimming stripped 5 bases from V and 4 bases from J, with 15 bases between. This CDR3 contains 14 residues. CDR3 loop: CASRPIQVRETQYF. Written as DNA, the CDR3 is TGTGCCAGCAGACCCATACAGGTGCGAGAGACCCAGTACTTC.

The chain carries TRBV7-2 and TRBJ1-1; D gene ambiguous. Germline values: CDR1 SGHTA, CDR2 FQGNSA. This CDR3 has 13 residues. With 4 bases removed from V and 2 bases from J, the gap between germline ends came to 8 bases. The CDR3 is CASSSQPNTEAFF. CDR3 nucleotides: TGTGCCAGCAGCTCTCAGCCAAACACTGAAGCTTTCTTT. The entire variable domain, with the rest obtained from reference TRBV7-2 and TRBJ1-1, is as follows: GAGVSQSPSNKVTEKGKDVELRCDPISGHTALYWYRQSLGQGLEFLIYFQGNSAPDKSGLPSDRFSAERTGGSVSTLTIQRTQQEDSAVYLCASSSQPNTEAFFGQGTRLTVV.

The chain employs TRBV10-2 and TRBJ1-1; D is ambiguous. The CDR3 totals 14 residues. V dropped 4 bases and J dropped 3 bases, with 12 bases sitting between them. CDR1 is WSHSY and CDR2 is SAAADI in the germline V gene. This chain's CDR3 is CASSGRKADTEAFF. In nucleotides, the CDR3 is TGCGCCAGCAGTGGTAGGAAGGCGGACACTGAAGCTTTCTTT.

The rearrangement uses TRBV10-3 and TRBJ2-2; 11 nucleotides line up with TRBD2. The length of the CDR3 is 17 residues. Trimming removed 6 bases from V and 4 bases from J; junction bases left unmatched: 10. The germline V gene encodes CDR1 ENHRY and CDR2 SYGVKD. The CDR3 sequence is CAISLAGGPVVTGELFF. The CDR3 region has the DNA TGTGCCATCAGCTTAGCGGGGGGGCCGGTCGTCACCGGGGAGCTGTTTTTT.

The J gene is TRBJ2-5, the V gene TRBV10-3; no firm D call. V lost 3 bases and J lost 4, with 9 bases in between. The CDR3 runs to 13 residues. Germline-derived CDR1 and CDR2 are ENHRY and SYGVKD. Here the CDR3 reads CAISDQRRETQYF. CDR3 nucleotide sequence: TGTGCCATCAGTGATCAAAGGAGAGAGACCCAGTACTTC.

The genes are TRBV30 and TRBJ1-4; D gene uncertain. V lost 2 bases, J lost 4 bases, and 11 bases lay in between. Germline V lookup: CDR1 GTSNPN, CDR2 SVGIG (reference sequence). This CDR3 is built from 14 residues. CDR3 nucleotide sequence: TGTGCCTGGAGTCCAGACGGACTTAATGAAAAACTGTTTTTT. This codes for CAWSPDGLNEKLFF.